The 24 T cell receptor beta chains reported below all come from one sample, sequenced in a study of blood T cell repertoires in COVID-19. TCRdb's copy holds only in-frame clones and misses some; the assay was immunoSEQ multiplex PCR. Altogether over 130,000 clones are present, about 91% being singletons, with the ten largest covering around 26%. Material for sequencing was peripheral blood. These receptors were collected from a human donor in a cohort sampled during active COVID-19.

In DNA, the CDR3 is TGTGCCAGCAGATTAACAGGGGGATACTCTGGGGCCAACGTCCTGACTTTC. It translates to CASRLTGGYSGANVLTF. The chain carries TRBV5-6 and TRBJ2-6; 8 bases agree with TRBD1. V lost 5 bases, J lost 0 bases, and 7 bases stayed unmatched. Germline CDR1 and CDR2: SGHDT and YYEEEE. This CDR3 region has 17 residues.

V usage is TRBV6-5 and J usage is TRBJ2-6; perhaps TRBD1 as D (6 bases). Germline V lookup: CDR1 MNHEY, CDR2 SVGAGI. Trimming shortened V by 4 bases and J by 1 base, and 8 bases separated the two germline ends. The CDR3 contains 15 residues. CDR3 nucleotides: TGTGCCAGCAGTTCACAGGGATCTGGGGCCAACGTCCTGACTTTC. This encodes CASSSQGSGANVLTF.

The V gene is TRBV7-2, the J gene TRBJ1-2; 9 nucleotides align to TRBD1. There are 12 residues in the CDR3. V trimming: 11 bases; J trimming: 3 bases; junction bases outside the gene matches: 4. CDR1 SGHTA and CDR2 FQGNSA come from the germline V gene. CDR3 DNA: TGTGCCGTGAGGGACAGGGACTATGGCTACACCTTC. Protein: CAVRDRDYGYTF. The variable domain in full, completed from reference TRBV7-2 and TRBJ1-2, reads GAGVSQSPSNKVTEKGKDVELRCDPISGHTALYWYRQSLGQGLEFLIYFQGNSAPDKSGLPSDRFSAERTGGSVSTLTIQRTQQEDSAVYLCAVRDRDYGYTFGSGTRLTVV.

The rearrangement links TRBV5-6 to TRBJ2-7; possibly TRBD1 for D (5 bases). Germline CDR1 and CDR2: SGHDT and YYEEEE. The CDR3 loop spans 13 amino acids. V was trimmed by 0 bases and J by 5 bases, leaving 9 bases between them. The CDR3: CASSLGRGDEQYF. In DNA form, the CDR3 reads TGTGCCAGCAGCTTGGGAAGGGGCGACGAGCAGTACTTC.

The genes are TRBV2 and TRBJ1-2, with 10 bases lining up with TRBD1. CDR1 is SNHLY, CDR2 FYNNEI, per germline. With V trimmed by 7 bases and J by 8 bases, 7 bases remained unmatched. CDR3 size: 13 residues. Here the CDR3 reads CASTEDRGNGYTF. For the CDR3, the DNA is TGTGCCAGCACAGAGGACAGGGGGAACGGCTACACCTTC.

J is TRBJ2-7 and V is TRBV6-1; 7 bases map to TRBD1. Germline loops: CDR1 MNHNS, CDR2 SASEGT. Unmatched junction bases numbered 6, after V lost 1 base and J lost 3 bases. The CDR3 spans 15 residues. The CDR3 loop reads CASSEGQGVHYEQYF. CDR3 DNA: TGTGCCAGCAGTGAAGGACAGGGAGTGCACTACGAGCAGTACTTC.

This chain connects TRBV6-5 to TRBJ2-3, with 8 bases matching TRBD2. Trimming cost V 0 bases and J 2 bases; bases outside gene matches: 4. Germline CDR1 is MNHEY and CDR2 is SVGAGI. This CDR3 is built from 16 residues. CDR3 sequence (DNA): TGTGCCAGCAGTTACTCAGCGGGGGAGTACACAGATACGCAGTATTTT. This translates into CASSYSAGEYTDTQYF.

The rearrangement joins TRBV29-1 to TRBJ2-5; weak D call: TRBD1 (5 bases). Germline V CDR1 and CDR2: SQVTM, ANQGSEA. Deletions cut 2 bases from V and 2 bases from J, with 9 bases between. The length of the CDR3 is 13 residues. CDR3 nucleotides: TGCAGCGTTGAAAGACAGCCTCAAGAGACCCAGTACTTC. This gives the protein CSVERQPQETQYF.

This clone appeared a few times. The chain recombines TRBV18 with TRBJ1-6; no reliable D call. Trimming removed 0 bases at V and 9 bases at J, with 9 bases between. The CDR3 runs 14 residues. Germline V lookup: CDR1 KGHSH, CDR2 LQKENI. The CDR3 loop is CASSPPMRVSPLHF. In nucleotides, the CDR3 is TGTGCCAGCTCACCACCGATGAGGGTTTCACCCCTCCACTTT.

CDR3 bases: TGTGCCAGCAGTTTGAAGAGGACCGGGGAGCTGTTTTTT. Encoded protein: CASSLKRTGELFF. The chain carries TRBV12-3 or TRBV12-4 and TRBJ2-2; D gene unclear. The CDR3 has 13 amino acids. The V gene lost 3 bases and the J gene lost 5 bases, with 7 bases spanning the gap.

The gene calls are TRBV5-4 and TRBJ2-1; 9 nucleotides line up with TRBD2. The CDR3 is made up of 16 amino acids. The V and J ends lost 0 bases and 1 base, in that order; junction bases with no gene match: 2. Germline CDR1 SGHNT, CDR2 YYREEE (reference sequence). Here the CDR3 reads CASSLGRGGSYNEQFF. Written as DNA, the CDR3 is TGTGCCAGCAGCTTGGGGCGGGGGGGTTCCTACAATGAGCAGTTCTTC. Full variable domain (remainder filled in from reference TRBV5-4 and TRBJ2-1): ETGVTQSPTHLIKTRGQQVTLRCSSQSGHNTVSWYQQALGQGPQFIFQYYREEENGRGNFPPRFSGLQFPNYSSELNVNALELDDSALYLCASSLGRGGSYNEQFFGPGTRLTVL.

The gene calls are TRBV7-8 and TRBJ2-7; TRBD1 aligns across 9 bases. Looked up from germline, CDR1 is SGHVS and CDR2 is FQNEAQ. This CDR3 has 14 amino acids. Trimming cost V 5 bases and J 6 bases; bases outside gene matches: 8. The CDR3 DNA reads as TGTGCCAGCAGCCGTCTGGGACAGGGCTCCGAGCAGTACTTC. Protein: CASSRLGQGSEQYF.

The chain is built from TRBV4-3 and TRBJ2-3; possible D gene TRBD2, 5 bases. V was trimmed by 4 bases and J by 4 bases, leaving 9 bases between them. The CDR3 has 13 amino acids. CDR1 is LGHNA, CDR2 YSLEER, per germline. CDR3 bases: TGCGCCAGCAGCCCCGAGAGGGCAGATACGCAGTATTTT. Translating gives CASSPERADTQYF.

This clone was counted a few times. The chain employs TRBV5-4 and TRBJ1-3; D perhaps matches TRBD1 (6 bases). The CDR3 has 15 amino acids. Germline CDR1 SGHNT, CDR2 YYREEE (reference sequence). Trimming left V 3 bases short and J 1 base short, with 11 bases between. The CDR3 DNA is TGTGCCAGCAGCTCAATCGGACAGTCTGGAAACACCATATATTTT. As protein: CASSSIGQSGNTIYF.

CDR3 nucleotide sequence: TGTGCCAGCAGCTTAGAGGGCTCCCCGTACAATGAGCAGTTCTTC. It is translated as CASSLEGSPYNEQFF. V gene TRBV11-3 combines with J gene TRBJ2-1; D is ambiguous. The CDR3 has 15 residues. The germline V gene has CDR1 SGHNT and CDR2 YENEEA. V was shortened by 0 bases and J by 4 bases, with 10 bases between the two germline ends.

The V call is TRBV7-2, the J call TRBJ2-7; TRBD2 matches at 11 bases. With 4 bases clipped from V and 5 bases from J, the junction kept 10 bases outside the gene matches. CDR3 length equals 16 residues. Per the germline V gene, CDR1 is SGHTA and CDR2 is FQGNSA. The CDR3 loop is CASSSSSGGAWNEQYF. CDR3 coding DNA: TGTGCCAGCAGCTCTAGTAGCGGGGGGGCTTGGAACGAGCAGTACTTC.

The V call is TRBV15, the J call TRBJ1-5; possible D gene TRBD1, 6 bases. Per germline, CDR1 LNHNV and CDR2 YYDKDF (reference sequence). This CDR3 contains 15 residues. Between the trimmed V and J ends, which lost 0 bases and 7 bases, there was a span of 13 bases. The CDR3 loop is CATSRDGRGGQPQHF. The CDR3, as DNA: TGTGCCACCAGCAGAGATGGCAGGGGTGGGCAGCCCCAGCATTTT.

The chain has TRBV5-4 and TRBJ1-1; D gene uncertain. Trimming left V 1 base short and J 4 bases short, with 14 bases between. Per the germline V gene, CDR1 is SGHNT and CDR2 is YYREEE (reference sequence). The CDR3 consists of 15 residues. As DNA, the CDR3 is TGTGCCAGCAGCTTGCCCGACCGGACTGGCACTGAAGCTTTCTTT. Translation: CASSLPDRTGTEAFF.

The CDR3 loop is CSVGGRRGQPQHF. The CDR3 DNA follows: TGCAGCGTTGGAGGACGGCGGGGGCAGCCCCAGCATTTT. The rearrangement links TRBV29-1 to TRBJ1-5; a weak D match, TRBD1 (5 bases). Between the trimmed V and J ends, which lost 4 bases and 7 bases, there was a span of 14 bases. The CDR3 extends over 13 amino acids. Germline lookup yields CDR1 SQVTM and CDR2 ANQGSEA.

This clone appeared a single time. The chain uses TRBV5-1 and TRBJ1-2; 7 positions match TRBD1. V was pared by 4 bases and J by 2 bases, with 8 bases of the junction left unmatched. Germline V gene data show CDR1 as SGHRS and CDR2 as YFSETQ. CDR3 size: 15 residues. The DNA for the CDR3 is TGCGCCAGCAGCGCCGACAGGGCGGACAACTATGGCTACACCTTC. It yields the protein CASSADRADNYGYTF.

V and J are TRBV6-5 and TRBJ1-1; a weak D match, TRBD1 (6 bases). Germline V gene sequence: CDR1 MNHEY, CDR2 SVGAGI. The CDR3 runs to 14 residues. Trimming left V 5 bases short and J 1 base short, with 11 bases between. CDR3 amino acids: CASSTGTSNTEAFF. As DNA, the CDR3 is TGTGCCAGCAGTACCGGGACATCGAACACTGAAGCTTTCTTT.

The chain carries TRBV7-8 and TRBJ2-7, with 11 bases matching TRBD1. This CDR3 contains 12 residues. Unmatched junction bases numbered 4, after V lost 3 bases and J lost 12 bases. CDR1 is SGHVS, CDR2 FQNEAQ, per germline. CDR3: CASSFSGTGGYF. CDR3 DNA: TGTGCCAGCAGCTTTAGCGGGACAGGGGGGTACTTC. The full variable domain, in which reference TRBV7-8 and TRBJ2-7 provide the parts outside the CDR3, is GAGVSQSPRYKVAKRGQDVALRCDPISGHVSLFWYQQALGQGPEFLTYFQNEAQLDKSGLPSDRFFAERPEGSVSTLKIQRTQQEDSAVYLCASSFSGTGGYFGPGTRLTVT.

CDR3 sequence reads: CASSLDGTGGRYSNQPQHF. The CDR3 coding sequence is TGTGCCAGCAGCTTAGACGGGACAGGGGGTCGTTATAGCAATCAGCCCCAGCATTTT. The V gene is TRBV7-8, the J gene TRBJ1-5; 11 bases are shared with TRBD1. CDR3 size: 19 residues. In germline, CDR1 is SGHVS, CDR2 FQNEAQ. Trimming at V came to 1 base and at J to 0 bases, leaving 8 bases not matched to a gene.

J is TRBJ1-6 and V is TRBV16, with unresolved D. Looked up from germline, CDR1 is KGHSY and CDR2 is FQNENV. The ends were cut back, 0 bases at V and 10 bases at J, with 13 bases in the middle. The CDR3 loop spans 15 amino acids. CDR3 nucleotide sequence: TGTGCCAGCAGCCAATCAGCCGGGGTTCAGTCACCCCTCCACTTT. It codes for CASSQSAGVQSPLHF.